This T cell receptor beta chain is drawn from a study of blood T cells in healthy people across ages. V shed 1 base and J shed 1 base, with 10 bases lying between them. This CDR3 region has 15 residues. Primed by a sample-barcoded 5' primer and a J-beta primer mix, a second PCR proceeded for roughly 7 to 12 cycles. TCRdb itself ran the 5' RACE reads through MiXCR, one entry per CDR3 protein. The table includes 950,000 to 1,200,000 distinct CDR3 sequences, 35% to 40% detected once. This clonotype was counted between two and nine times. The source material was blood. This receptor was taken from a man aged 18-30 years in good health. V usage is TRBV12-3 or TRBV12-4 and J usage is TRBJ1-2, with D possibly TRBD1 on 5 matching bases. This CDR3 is CASSLVNRNNYGYTF. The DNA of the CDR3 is TGTGCCAGCAGTTTAGTAAACAGGAATAACTATGGCTACACCTTC.